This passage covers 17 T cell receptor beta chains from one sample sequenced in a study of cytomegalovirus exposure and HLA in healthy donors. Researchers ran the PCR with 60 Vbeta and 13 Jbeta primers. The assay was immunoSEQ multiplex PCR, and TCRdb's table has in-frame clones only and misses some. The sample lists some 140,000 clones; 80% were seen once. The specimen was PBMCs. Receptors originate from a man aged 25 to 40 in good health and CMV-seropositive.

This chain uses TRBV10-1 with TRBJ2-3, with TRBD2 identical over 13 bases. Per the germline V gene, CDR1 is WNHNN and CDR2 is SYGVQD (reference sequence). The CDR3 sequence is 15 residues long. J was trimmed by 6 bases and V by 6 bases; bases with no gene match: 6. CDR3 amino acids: CASSLRTSGSDTQYF. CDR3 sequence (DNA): TGCGCCAGCAGCCTCCGGACTAGCGGGAGTGATACGCAGTATTTT.

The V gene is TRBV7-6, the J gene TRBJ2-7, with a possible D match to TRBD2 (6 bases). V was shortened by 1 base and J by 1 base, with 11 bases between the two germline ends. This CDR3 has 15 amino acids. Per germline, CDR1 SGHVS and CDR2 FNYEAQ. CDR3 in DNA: TGTGCCAGCAGCTTAGAGGTCGGGGGTTCCTACGAGCAGTACTTC. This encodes CASSLEVGGSYEQYF.

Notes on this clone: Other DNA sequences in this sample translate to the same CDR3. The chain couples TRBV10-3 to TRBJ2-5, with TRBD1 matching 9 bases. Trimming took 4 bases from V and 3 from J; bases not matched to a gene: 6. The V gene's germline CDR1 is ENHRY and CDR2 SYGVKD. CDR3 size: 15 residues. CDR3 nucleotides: TGTGCCATCAGTGGCCGGGACAGGGAAGAAGAGACCCAGTACTTC. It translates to CAISGRDREEETQYF.

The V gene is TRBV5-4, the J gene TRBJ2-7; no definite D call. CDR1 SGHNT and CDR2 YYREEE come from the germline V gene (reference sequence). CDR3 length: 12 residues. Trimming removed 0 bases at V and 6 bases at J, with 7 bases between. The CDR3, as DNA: TGTGCCAGCAGCTTGGCTAGTACCGAGCAGTACTTC. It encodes CASSLASTEQYF.

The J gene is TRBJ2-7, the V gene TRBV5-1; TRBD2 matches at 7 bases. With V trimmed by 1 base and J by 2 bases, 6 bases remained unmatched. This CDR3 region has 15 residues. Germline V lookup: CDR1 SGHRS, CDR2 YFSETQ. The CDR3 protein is CASSLLGEGPYEQYF. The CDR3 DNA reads TGCGCCAGCAGCTTGCTGGGGGAGGGCCCCTACGAGCAGTACTTC.

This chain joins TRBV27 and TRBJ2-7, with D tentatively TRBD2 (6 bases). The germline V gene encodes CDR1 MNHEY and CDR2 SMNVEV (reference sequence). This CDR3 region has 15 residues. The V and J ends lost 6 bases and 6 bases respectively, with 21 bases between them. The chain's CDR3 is CASSTSGDFFGEQYF. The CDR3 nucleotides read TGTGCCAGCAGCACGAGTGGGGACTTTTTTGGCGAGCAGTACTTC.

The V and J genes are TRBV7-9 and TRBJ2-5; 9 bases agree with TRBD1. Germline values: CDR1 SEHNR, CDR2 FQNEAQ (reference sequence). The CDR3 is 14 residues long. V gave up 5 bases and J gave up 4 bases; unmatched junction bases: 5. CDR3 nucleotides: TGTGCCAGCAGCGCGACAGGGGGTCGAGAGACCCAGTACTTC. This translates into CASSATGGRETQYF.

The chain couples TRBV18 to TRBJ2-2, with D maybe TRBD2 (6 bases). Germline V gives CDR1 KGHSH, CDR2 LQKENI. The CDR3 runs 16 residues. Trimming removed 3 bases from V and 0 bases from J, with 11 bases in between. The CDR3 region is CASSPMGLANTGELFF. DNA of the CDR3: TGTGCCAGCTCACCTATGGGACTGGCGAACACCGGGGAGCTGTTTTTT.

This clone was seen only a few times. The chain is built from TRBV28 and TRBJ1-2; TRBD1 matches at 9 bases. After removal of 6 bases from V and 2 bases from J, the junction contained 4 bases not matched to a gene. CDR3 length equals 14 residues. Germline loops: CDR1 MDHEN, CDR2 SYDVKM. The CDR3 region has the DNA TGTGCCAGCAGGAAACAGGGGGCCAACTATGGCTACACCTTC. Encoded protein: CASRKQGANYGYTF.

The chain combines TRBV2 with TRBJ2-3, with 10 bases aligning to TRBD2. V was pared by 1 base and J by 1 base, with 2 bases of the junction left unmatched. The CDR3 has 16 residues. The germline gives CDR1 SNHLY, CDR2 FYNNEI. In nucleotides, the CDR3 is TGTGCCAGCAGTGAAGGGACTAGCGGACGCACAGATACGCAGTATTTT. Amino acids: CASSEGTSGRTDTQYF.

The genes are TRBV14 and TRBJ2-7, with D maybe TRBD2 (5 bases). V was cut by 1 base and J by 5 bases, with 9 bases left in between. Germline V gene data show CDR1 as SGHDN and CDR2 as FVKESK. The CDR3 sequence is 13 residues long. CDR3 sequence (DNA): TGTGCCAGCAGCCAAGTGGGAGACAACGAGCAGTACTTC. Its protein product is CASSQVGDNEQYF.

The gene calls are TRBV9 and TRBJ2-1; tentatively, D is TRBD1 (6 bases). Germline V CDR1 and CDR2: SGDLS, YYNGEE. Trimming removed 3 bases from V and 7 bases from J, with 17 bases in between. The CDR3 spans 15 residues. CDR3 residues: CASSAARGLTNEQFF. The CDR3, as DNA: TGTGCCAGCAGCGCGGCGAGGGGGTTAACGAATGAGCAGTTCTTC.

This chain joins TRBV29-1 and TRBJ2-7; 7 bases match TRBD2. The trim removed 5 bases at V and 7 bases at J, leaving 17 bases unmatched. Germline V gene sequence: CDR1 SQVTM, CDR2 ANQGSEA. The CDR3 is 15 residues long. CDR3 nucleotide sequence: TGCAGCGTTCCAGGAGCTCCGGGACTAACCCGGGAGCAGTACTTC. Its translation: CSVPGAPGLTREQYF.

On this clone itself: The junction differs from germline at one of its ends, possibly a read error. The CDR3 DNA reads TGTGCCGGCAGCGTAACGGGACAGGGCCTCACCGGGGGGCTGTTCTTT. The encoded protein is CAGSVTGQGLTGGLFF. V gene TRBV9 combines with J gene TRBJ2-2, with 9 bases lining up with TRBD1. The germline gives CDR1 SGDLS, CDR2 YYNGEE. The CDR3 length is 16 residues.

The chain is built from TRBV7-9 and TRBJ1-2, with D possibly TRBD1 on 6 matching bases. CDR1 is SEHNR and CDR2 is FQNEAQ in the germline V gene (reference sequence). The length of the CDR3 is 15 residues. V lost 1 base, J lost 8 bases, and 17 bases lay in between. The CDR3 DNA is TGTGCCAGCAGCTTAGGAGGCCCAGGGGCACGAGGCTACACCTTC. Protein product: CASSLGGPGARGYTF.

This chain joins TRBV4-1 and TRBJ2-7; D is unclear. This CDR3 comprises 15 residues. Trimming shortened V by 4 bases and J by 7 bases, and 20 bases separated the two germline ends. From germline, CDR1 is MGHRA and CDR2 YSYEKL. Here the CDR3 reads CASSPRSLTRREQYF. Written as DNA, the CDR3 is TGCGCCAGCAGCCCGAGGTCTCTCACGAGGCGAGAGCAGTACTTC.

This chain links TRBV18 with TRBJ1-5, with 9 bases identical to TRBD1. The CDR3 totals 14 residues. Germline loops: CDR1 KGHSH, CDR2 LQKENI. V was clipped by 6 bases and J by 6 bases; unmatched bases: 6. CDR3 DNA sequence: TGTGCCAGCTCTTACACAGGGGGCCTTCAGCCCCAGCATTTT. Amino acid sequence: CASSYTGGLQPQHF.